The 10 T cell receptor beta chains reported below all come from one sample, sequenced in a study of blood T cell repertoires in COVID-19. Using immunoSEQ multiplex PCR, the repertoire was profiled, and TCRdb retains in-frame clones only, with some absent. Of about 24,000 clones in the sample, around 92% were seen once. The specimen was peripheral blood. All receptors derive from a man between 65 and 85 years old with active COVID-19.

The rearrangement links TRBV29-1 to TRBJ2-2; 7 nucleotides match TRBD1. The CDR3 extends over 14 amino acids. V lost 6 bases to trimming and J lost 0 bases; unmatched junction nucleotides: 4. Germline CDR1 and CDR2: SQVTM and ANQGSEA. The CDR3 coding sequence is TGCAGCGTCCGAGGACAGGCGAACACCGGGGAGCTGTTTTTT. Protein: CSVRGQANTGELFF.

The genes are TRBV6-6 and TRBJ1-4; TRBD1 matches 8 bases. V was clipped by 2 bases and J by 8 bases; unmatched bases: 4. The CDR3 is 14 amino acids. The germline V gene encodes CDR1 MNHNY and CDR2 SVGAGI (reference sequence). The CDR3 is CASSYRTGREKLFF. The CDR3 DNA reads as TGTGCCAGCAGTTACCGGACAGGGCGGGAAAAACTGTTTTTT.

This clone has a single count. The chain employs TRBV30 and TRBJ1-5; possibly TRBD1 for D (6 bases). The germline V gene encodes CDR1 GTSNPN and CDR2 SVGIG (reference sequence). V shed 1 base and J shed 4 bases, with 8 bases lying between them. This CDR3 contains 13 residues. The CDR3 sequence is CAWSAQGNQPQHF. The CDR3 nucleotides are TGTGCCTGGAGTGCGCAGGGGAATCAGCCCCAGCATTTT.

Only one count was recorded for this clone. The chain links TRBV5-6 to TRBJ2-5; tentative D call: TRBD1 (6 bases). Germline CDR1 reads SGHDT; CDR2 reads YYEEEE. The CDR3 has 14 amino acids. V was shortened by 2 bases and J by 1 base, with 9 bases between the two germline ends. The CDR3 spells CASSFLDSQETQYF. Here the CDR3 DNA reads TGTGCCAGCAGCTTTTTGGACAGCCAAGAGACCCAGTACTTC.

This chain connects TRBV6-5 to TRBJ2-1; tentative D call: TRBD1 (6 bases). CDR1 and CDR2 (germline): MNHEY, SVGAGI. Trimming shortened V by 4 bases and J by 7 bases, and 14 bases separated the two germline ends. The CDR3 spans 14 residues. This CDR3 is CASSSFAQGNEQFF. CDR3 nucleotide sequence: TGTGCCAGCAGTTCGTTCGCACAGGGTAATGAGCAGTTCTTC.

The CDR3 protein is CASSPEGFIEAFF. CDR3 DNA sequence: TGTGCCAGCTCACCTGAGGGATTCATTGAAGCTTTCTTT. The chain carries TRBV18 and TRBJ1-1; D not resolved. From germline, CDR1 is KGHSH and CDR2 LQKENI. This CDR3 region has 13 residues. V was pared by 3 bases and J by 7 bases, with 12 bases between.

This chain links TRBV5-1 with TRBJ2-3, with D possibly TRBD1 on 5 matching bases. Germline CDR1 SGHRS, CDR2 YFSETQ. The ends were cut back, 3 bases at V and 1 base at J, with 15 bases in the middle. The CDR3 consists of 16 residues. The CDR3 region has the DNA TGCGCCAGCAGCTCCCGACCAGTAGGGGGCACAGATACGCAGTATTTT. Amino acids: CASSSRPVGGTDTQYF.

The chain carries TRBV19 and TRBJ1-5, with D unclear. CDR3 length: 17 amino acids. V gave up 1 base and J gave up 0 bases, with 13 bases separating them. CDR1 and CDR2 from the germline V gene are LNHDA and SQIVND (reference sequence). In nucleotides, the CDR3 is TGTGCCAGTAGTATAGGTGCGGCGGTTCGTAGCAATCAGCCCCAGCATTTT. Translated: CASSIGAAVRSNQPQHF.

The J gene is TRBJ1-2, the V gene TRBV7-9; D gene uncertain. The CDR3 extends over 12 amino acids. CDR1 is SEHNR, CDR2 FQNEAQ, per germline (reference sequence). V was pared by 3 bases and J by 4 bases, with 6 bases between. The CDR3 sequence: CASSFEPYGYTF. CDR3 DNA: TGTGCCAGCAGCTTCGAGCCCTATGGCTACACCTTC.

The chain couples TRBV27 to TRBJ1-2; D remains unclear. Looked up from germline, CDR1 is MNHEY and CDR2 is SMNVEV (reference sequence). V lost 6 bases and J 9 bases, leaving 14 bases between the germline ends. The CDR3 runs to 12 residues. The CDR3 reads CASSLSPERYTF. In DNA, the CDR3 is TGTGCCAGCAGCCTAAGTCCCGAGCGCTACACCTTC.